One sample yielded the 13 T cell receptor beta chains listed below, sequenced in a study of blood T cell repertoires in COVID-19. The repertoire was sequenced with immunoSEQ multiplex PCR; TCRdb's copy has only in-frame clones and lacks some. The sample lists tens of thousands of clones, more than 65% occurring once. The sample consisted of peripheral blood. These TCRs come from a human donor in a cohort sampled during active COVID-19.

The CDR3 loop is CASSEGDYGYTF. The CDR3 bases are TGTGCCAGCAGCGAGGGGGACTATGGCTACACCTTC. The chain uses TRBV5-6 and TRBJ1-2; tentatively, D is TRBD1 (6 bases). Trimming shortened V by 4 bases and J by 3 bases, and 7 bases separated the two germline ends. CDR3 length: 12 residues. Germline-derived CDR1 and CDR2 are SGHDT and YYEEEE. The full variable domain, completed using reference TRBV5-6 and TRBJ1-2, is DAGVTQSPTHLIKTRGQQVTLRCSPKSGHDTVSWYQQALGQGPQFIFQYYEEEERQRGNFPDRFSGHQFPNYSSELNVNALLLGDSALYLCASSEGDYGYTFGSGTRLTVV.

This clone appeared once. CDR3 in amino acids: CASNTQGGAEAFF. The CDR3 region has the DNA TGTGCCAGTAACACACAGGGTGGGGCTGAAGCTTTCTTT. This rearrangement joins TRBV19 to TRBJ1-1; D possibly corresponds to TRBD1 (6 bases). The length of the CDR3 is 13 residues. Germline V gene data show CDR1 as LNHDA and CDR2 as SQIVND (reference sequence). V was shortened by 7 bases and J by 6 bases, with 15 bases between the two germline ends.

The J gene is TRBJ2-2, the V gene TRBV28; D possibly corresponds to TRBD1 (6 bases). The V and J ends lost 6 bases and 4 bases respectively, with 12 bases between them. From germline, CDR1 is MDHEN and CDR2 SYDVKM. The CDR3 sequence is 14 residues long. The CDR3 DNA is TGTGCCAGCAGGCGACAGGCCGTCACCGGGGAGCTGTTTTTT. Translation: CASRRQAVTGELFF.

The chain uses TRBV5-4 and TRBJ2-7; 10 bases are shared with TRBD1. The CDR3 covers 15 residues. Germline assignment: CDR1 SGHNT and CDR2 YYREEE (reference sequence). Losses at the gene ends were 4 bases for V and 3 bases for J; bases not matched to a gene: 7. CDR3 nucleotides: TGTGCCAGCAGCATGTGGACAGGGGGGAACTACGAGCAGTACTTC. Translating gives CASSMWTGGNYEQYF.

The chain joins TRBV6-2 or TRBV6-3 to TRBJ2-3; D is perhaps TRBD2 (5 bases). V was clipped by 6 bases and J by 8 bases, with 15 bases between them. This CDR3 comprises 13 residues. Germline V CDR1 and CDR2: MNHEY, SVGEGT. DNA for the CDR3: TGTGCCAGCAGCCAAGACTACGCAGCTACGCAGTATTTT. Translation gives CASSQDYAATQYF.

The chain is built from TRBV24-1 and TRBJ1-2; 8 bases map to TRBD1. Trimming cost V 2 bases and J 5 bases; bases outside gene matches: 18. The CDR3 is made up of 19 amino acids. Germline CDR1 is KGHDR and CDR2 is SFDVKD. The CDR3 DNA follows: TGTGCCACCAGTGATTACCCACCAAGACAGGGGATAAAGGGATATGGCTACACCTTC. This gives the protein CATSDYPPRQGIKGYGYTF.

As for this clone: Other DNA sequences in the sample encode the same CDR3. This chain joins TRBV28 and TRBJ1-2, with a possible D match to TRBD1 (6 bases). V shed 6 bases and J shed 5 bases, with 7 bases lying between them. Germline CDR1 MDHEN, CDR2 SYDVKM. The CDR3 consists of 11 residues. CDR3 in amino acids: CASSTGYGYTF. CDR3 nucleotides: TGTGCCAGCAGCACAGGGTATGGCTACACCTTC.

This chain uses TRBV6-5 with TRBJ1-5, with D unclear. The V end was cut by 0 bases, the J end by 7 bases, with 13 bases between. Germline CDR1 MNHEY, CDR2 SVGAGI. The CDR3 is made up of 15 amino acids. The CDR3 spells CASSYSSREGQPQHF. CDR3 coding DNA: TGTGCCAGCAGTTACTCGTCGAGGGAGGGCCAGCCCCAGCATTTT.

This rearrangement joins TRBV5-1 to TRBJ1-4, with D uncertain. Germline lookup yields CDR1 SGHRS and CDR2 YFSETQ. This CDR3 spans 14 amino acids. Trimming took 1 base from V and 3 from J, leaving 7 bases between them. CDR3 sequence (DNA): TGCGCCAGCAGCTTGTCCGGGTCTAATGAAAAACTGTTTTTT. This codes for CASSLSGSNEKLFF.

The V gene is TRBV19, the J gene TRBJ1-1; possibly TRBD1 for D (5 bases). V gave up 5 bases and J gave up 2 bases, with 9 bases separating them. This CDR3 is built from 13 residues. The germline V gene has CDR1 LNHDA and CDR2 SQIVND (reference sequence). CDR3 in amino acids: CASSVTDNTEAFF. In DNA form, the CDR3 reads TGTGCCAGTAGTGTGACAGATAACACTGAAGCTTTCTTT.

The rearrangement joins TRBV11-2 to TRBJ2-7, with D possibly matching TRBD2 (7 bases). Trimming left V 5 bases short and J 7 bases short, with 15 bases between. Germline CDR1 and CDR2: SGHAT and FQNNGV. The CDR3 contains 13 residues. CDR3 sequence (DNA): TGTGCCAGCAGCGAGACGGGGGGCTCAGAGCAGTACTTC. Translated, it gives CASSETGGSEQYF.

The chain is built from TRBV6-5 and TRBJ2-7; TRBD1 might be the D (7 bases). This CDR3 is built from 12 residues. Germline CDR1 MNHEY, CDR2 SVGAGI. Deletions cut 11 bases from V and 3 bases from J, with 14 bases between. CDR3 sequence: CAVRQGGYEQYF. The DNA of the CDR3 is TGTGCCGTTAGACAGGGAGGCTACGAGCAGTACTTC.

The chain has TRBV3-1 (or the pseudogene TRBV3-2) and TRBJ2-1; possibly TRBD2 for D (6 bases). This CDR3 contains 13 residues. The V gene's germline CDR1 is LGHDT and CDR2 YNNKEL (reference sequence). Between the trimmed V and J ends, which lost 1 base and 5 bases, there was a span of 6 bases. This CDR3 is CASSQAGDNEQFF. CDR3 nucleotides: TGTGCCAGCAGCCAAGCGGGAGACAATGAGCAGTTCTTC.